This entry is about one T cell receptor (beta chain). The antigen remains undetermined. The record originates from a study of T-cell memory formation after mild COVID-19. This CDR3 region has 20 residues. Trimming stripped 2 bases from V and 0 bases from J, with 24 bases between. Germline V gene lookup returns CDR1 MNHEY and CDR2 SVGEGT. TCRdb redid the calling of the 5' RACE reads with MiXCR, one entry per CDR3 protein. The top ten clones hold about an eighth of a sample with under 400,000 distinct CDR3 sequences, roughly 21% of them seen once. Study-level results: Researchers report contracting CD4+ clones mostly in CM and EM, with CD8+ clones in EMRA.

The chain couples TRBV6-2 or TRBV6-3 to TRBJ2-3; D tentatively reads TRBD1 or TRBD2 (5 bases each). The sequencing sample was made of PBMCs or a T cell subset sorted from them (not recorded which). This TCR came from an adult woman who had mild COVID-19 (a few samples of this study predate the infection). Cell type and time point are not known. Here the CDR3 DNA reads TGTGCCAGCAGTTACCATAGCGCGCGTTCAGGGAGCCTCAGCACAGATACGCAGTATTTT. Protein sequence: CASSYHSARSGSLSTDTQYF.